The clone carrying this T cell receptor (beta chain) occurred once. Repertoires were generated with immunoSEQ multiplex PCR, while TCRdb's copy carries only in-frame clones and drops some. Of 65,000 to 85,000 clones listed, just over 95% are singletons. The record originates from a study of technical replicates of blood from a few donors. This clonotype originated in a human donor in good health. The sample consisted of T cells isolated from PBMCs.

The CDR3 DNA reads TGTGCCAGCAGCTTAAGACGGAGCTCCTACAATGAGCAGTTCTTC. Its protein is CASSLRRSSYNEQFF. The chain carries TRBV7-3 and TRBJ2-1, with D unresolved. Trimming took off 1 base at V and 0 bases at J, with 7 bases between the two ends. The CDR3 is 15 residues long. Germline V lookup: CDR1 SGHTA, CDR2 FQGTGA.